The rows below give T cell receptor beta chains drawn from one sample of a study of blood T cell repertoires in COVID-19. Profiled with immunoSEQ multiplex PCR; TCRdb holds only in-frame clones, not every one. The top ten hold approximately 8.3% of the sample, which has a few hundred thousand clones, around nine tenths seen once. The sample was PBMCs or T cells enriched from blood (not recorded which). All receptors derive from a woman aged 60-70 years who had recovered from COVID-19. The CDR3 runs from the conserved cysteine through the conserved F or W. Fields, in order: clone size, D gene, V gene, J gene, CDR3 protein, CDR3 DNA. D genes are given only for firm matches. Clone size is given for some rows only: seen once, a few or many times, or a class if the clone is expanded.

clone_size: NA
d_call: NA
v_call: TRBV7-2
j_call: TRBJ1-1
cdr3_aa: CASSPRGWGTEAFF
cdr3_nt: TGTGCCAGCAGCCCTAGGGGTTGGGGCACTGAAGCTTTCTTT

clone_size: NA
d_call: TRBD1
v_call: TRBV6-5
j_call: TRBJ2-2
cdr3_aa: CASSPGQGFAGELFF
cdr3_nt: TGTGCCAGCAGCCCCGGACAGGGTTTTGCCGGGGAGCTGTTTTTT

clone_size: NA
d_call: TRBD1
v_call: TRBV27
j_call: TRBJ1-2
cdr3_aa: CASSYTGGKNYGYTF
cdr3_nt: TGTGCCAGCAGTTACACAGGGGGGAAAAACTATGGCTACACCTTC

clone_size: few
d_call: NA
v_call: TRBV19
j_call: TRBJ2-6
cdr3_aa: CASSKQGTANVLTF
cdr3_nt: TGTGCCAGTAGTAAGCAGGGGACGGCCAACGTCCTGACTTTC

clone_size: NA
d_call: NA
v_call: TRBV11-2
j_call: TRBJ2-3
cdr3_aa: CASSILDTQYF
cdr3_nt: TGTGCCAGCAGCATCCTAGATACGCAGTATTTT

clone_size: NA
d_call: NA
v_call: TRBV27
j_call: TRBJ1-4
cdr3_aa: CASRRQVNPNEKLFF
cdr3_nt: TGTGCCAGCAGAAGACAGGTTAACCCTAATGAAAAACTGTTTTTT

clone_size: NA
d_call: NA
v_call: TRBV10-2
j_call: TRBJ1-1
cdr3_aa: CASSVGGMNTEAFF
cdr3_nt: TGCGCCAGCAGTGTGGGGGGGATGAACACTGAAGCTTTCTTT

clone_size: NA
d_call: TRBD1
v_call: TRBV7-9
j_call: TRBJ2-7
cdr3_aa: CASSQGQDSYEQYF
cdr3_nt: TGTGCCAGCAGCCAAGGACAGGACTCCTACGAGCAGTACTTC

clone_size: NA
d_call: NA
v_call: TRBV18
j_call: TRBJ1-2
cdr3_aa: CASSHGGGGYGYTF
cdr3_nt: TGTGCCAGCTCACACGGGGGAGGCGGCTATGGCTACACCTTC

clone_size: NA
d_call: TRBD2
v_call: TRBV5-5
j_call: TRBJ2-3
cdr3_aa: CASSSALAGTDTQYF
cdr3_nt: TGTGCCAGCAGCTCCGCACTAGCGGGGACAGATACGCAGTATTTT

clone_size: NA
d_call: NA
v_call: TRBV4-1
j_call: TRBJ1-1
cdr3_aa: CASSQDRRRVRSTEAFF
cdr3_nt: TGCGCCAGCAGCCAAGATCGTAGGAGAGTGAGGAGCACTGAAGCTTTCTTT

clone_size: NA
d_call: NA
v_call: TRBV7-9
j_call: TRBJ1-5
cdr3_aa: CASSDDNGNQPQHF
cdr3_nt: TGTGCCAGCAGCGATGACAACGGCAATCAGCCCCAGCATTTT

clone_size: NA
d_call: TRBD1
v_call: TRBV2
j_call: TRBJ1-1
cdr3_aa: CASRAQGAVNTEAFF
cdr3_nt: TGTGCCAGCAGAGCTCAGGGGGCAGTGAATACTGAAGCTTTCTTT

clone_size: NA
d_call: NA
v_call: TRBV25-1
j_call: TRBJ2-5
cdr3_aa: CASSEGRGYQETQYF
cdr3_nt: TGTGCCAGCAGTGAGGGTCGGGGGTACCAAGAGACCCAGTACTTC

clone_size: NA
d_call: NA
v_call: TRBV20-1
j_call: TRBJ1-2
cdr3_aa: CSASLSVRYGYTF
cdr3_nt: TGCAGTGCTAGTTTGTCAGTACGCTATGGCTACACCTTC

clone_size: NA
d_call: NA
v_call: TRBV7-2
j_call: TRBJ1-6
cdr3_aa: CASRPKRAGNSPLHF
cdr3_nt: TGTGCCAGCAGGCCGAAGAGGGCGGGGAATTCACCCCTCCACTTT

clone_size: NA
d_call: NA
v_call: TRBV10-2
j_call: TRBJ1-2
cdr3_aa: CASSRGDLSNRDGYTF
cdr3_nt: TGCGCCAGCAGCCGGGGGGATCTTAGTAACAGAGATGGCTACACCTTC

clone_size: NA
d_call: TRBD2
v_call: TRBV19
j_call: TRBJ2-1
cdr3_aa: CASRGLAVNEQFF
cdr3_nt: TGTGCCAGTAGGGGACTAGCGGTAAATGAGCAGTTCTTC

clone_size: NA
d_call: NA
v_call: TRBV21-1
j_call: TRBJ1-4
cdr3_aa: CASSRNRQGTNEKLFF
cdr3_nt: TGTGCCAGCAGCCGTAATAGACAGGGAACTAATGAAAAACTGTTTTTT

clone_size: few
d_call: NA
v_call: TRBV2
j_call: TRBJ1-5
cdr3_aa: CASKPGFNQPQHF
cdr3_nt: TGTGCCAGCAAACCGGGGTTCAATCAGCCCCAGCATTTT

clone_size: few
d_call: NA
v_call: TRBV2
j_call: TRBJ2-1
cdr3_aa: CASSPNEQFF
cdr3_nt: TGTGCCAGCAGTCCAAATGAGCAGTTCTTC

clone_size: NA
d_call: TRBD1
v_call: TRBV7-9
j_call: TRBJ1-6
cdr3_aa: CASSSTGVGSPLHF
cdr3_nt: TGTGCCAGCAGCTCTACAGGGGTCGGATCACCCCTCCACTTT

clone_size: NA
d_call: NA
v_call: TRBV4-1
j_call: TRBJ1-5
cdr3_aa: CASSQDGGDQPQHF
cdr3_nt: TGCGCCAGCAGCCAAGATGGGGGGGATCAGCCCCAGCATTTT

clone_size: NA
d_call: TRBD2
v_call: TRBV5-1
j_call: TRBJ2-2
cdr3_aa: CASSSALLAGGRYTGELFF
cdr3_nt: TGCGCCAGCAGCTCCGCCCTACTAGCGGGGGGCCGATACACCGGGGAGCTGTTTTTT

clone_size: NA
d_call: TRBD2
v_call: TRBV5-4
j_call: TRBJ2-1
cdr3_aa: CASSVTSGSYNEQFF
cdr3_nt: TGTGCCAGCAGCGTGACTAGCGGCTCCTACAATGAGCAGTTCTTC

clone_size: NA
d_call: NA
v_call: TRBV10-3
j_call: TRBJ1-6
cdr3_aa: CAISESRASYNSPLHF
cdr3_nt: TGTGCCATCAGTGAGTCGCGGGCGTCCTATAATTCACCCCTCCACTTT

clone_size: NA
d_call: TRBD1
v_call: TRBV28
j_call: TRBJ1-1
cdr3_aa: CASSLLRGDEAFF
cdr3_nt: TGTGCCAGCAGTTTACTCAGGGGGGATGAAGCTTTCTTT

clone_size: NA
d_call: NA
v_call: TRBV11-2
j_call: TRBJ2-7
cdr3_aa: CASRPFRDNSYEQYF
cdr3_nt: TGTGCCAGCAGGCCATTCAGGGACAACTCCTACGAGCAGTACTTC

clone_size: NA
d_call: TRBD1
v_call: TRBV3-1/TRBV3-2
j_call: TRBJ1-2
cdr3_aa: CASSQGQGKGYTF
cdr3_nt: TGTGCCAGCAGCCAAGGACAGGGCAAGGGCTACACCTTC

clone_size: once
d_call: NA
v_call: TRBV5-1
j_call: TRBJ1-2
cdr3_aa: CASSDGQYYGYTF
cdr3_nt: TGCGCCAGCAGCGATGGACAGTACTATGGCTACACCTTC

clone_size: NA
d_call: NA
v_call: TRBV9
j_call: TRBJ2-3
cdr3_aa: CASSVDPGTPQYF
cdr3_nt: TGTGCCAGCAGCGTAGATCCCGGGACTCCGCAGTATTTT

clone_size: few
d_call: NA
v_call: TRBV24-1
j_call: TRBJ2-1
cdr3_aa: CATSDLSRGVHNEQFF
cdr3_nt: TGTGCCACCAGTGATTTAAGCAGGGGAGTACACAATGAGCAGTTCTTC

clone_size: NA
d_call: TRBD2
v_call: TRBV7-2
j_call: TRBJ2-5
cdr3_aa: CASSFQRGAQETQYF
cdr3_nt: TGTGCCAGCAGCTTCCAGCGGGGGGCTCAAGAGACCCAGTACTTC

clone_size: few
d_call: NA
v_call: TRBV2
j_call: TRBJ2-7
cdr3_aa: CASSDHGNWYEQYF
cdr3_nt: TGTGCCAGCAGTGATCACGGGAATTGGTACGAGCAGTACTTC

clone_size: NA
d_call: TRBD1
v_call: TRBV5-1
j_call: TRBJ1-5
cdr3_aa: CASSKTGGGFLSNQPQHF
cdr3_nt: TGCGCCAGCAGCAAGACAGGGGGTGGATTTCTCAGCAATCAGCCCCAGCATTTT

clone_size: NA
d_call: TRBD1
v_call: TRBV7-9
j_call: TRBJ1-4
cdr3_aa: CASSFLGGTGNEKLFF
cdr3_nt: TGTGCCAGCAGCTTCCTAGGGGGGACAGGGAATGAAAAACTGTTTTTT

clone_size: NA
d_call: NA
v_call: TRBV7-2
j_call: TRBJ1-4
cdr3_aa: CASRRGRTNEKLFF
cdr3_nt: TGTGCCAGCAGGCGAGGGAGAACTAATGAAAAACTGTTTTTT

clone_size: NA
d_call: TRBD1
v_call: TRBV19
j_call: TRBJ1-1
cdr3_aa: CASSRQGGDAEAFF
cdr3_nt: TGTGCCAGTAGCCGACAGGGTGGAGACGCTGAAGCTTTCTTT

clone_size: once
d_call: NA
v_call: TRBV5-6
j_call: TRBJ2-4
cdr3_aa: CASTIDRNIQYF
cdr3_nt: TGTGCCAGCACCATAGACAGGAACATTCAGTACTTC